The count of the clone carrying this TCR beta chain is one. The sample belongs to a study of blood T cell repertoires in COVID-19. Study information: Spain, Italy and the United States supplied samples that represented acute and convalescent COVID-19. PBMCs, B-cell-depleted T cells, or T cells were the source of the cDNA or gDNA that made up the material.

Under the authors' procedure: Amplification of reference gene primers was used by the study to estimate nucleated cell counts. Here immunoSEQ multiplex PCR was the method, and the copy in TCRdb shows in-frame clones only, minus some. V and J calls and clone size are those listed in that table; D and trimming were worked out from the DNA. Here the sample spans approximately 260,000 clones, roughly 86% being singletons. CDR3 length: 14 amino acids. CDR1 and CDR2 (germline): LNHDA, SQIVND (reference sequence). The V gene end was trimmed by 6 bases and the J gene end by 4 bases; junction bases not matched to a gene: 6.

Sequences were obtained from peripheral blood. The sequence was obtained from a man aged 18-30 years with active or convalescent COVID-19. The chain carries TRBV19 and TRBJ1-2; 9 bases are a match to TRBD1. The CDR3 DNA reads TGTGCCAGTAGCCAGACAGGGGGTGCCTATGGCTACACCTTC. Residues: CASSQTGGAYGYTF.